What follows are 10 T cell receptor beta chains derived from one specimen sequenced in a study of CD8 T cells in Susac syndrome. cDNA came from around 0.54 to 1 ug RNA primed by random hexamers. TCRdb ran MiXCR on the immunoSEQ multiplex PCR reads and lists one entry per CDR3 protein. The sample includes approximately 130,000 distinct CDR3 sequences, around 90% of them seen just once. Source material: CD8+ T cells from PBMCs. The origin of the receptors is a human donor with multiple sclerosis.

The rearrangement uses TRBV12-3 or TRBV12-4 and TRBJ2-7, with 9 bases fitting TRBD2. There are 14 residues in the CDR3. V trimming: 7 bases; J trimming: 2 bases; junction bases outside the gene matches: 6. DNA for the CDR3: TGTGCCAGCAACCCAGCGGGAGGTGCCTACGAGCAGTACTTC. Protein sequence: CASNPAGGAYEQYF.

The rearrangement uses TRBV6-2 or TRBV6-3 and TRBJ2-7; D remains unclear. The CDR3 contains 14 residues. Per the germline V gene, CDR1 is MNHEY and CDR2 is SVGEGT. Trimming removed 2 bases from V and 4 bases from J, with 12 bases in between. CDR3 nucleotides: TGTGCCAGCAGTTACGACCGTCGGGCGTACGAGCAGTACTTC. Its protein is CASSYDRRAYEQYF.

Notes on this clonotype: The junction does not match germline at one end; this may be a read error. The gene calls are TRBV3-1 and TRBJ1-1; D ambiguous. The CDR3 is 13 residues long. The germline CDR1 and CDR2 sequences are LGHDT and YNNKEL (reference sequence). Here the CDR3 reads CASSQDGNAEAFF. The CDR3 DNA is TGTGCCAGCAGCCAAGACGGGAACGCTGAAGCTTTCTTT.

The chain is built from TRBV12-3 or TRBV12-4 and TRBJ2-1; D gene uncertain. With 3 bases removed from V and 10 bases from J, the gap between germline ends came to 13 bases. The CDR3 runs to 13 residues. CDR3 in amino acids: CASSFTTPVEQFF. For the CDR3, the DNA is TGTGCCAGCAGTTTTACAACTCCGGTCGAGCAGTTCTTC.

This clonotype appeared a single time. The rearrangement uses TRBV11-2 and TRBJ2-6; D might be TRBD1 or TRBD2, each matching 5 bases. CDR3 length: 15 residues. The germline V gene encodes CDR1 SGHAT and CDR2 FQNNGV. The CDR3 reads CAGTIGNSGANVLTF. CDR3 coding DNA: TGTGCTGGGACGATAGGGAACTCTGGGGCCAACGTCCTGACTTTC. The variable domain in full, completed from reference TRBV11-2 and TRBJ2-6, reads EAGVAQSPRYKIIEKRQSVAFWCNPISGHATLYWYQQILGQGPKLLIQFQNNGVVDDSQLPKDRFSAERLKGVDSTLKIQPAKLEDSAVYLCAGTIGNSGANVLTFGAGSRLTVL.

The rearrangement joins TRBV6-6 to TRBJ2-3; 10 bases agree with TRBD1. The germline CDR1 and CDR2 sequences are MNHNY and SVGAGI (reference sequence). The CDR3 consists of 16 residues. V shed 6 bases and J 4 bases; nucleotides not matched to a gene: 10. The CDR3 protein is CASSPGTGVESDTQYF. CDR3 nucleotides: TGTGCCAGCAGCCCCGGGACAGGGGTTGAGTCAGATACGCAGTATTTT.

The J gene is TRBJ1-5, the V gene TRBV6-5; D uncertain. Trimming pared 2 bases from V and 2 bases from J, leaving 7 bases between. Per germline, CDR1 MNHEY and CDR2 SVGAGI. CDR3 length: 14 residues. The CDR3 here is CASSYREGNQPQHF. The CDR3 region has the DNA TGTGCCAGCAGTTACCGGGAGGGCAATCAGCCCCAGCATTTT.

This clonotype was recorded once. The genes are TRBV28 and TRBJ2-2; weak D call: TRBD2 (5 bases). Trimming left V 8 bases short and J 1 base short, with 11 bases between. Germline V CDR1 and CDR2: MDHEN, SYDVKM. The CDR3 is made up of 14 amino acids. The CDR3 DNA reads as TGTGCCAGCGACTCTCGGGGGAACACCGGGGAGCTGTTTTTT. As protein: CASDSRGNTGELFF.

This chain uses TRBV29-1 with TRBJ1-4, with D tentatively TRBD1 (5 bases). The CDR3 has 12 residues. Germline loops: CDR1 SQVTM, CDR2 ANQGSEA. The V gene lost 4 bases and the J gene lost 4 bases, with 7 bases spanning the gap. The CDR3 DNA follows: TGCAGCGTTGGACAGATTAATGAAAAACTGTTTTTT. Its protein product is CSVGQINEKLFF.

The chain joins TRBV12-3 or TRBV12-4 to TRBJ1-1, with TRBD1 matching over 11 bases. The CDR3 is made up of 17 amino acids. Trimming cost V 3 bases and J 1 base; bases outside gene matches: 7. CDR3 sequence reads: CASSFRTGGSENTEAFF. CDR3 sequence (DNA): TGTGCCAGCAGTTTTCGGACAGGGGGCTCGGAGAACACTGAAGCTTTCTTT.